The 8 T cell receptor beta chains below were found in one sample sequenced in a study of human T cells and chemical hapten exposure. As for time point: pre-sensitization, week 0. Regarding treatment: therapeutic diphenylcyclopropenone sensitization with weekly scalp DPC. TCRdb recomputed calls from the RACE reads with MiXCR, one row per CDR3 protein. Of more than 50,000 distinct CDR3 sequences in the sample, about 7% were seen once. The sample in question was whole blood, obtained in connection with sensitization to the hapten diphenylcyclopropenone (DPC). The receptors here all came from a woman between 25 and 40 years old with alopecia areata. Some clones in this sample may be carry-over from other donors' samples.

There are many counts of this clonotype. The chain is built from TRBV5-1 and TRBJ1-2, with D possibly TRBD1 on 6 matching bases. Germline V gene data show CDR1 as SGHRS and CDR2 as YFSETQ. Trimming removed 4 bases from V and 2 bases from J, with 12 bases in between. CDR3 length equals 14 residues. The CDR3: CASSPGDGNYGYTF. The CDR3 bases are TGCGCCAGCAGCCCAGGGGACGGAAACTATGGCTACACCTTC.

This clonotype was observed many times. The V gene is TRBV29-1, the J gene TRBJ1-1, with 9 bases fitting TRBD1. The germline gives CDR1 SQVTM, CDR2 ANQGSEA. The CDR3 consists of 13 residues. With V trimmed by 7 bases and J by 4 bases, 7 bases remained unmatched. The CDR3 DNA reads TGCAGCGGAAGGGACAGGGAGGGCACTGAAGCTTTCTTT. Translating gives CSGRDREGTEAFF.

There are many counts of this clonotype. The chain couples TRBV11-2 to TRBJ1-5; weak D call: TRBD1 (5 bases). The CDR3 is made up of 13 amino acids. Trimming cost V 10 bases and J 5 bases, with 15 bases left between them. Per germline, CDR1 SGHAT and CDR2 FQNNGV. Here the CDR3 reads CATATRGDQPQHF. The CDR3 DNA reads as TGTGCCACCGCCACGAGGGGCGATCAGCCCCAGCATTTT.

The table lists this clonotype with many counts. The genes are TRBV29-1 and TRBJ2-7; 9 bases are shared with TRBD1. The CDR3 covers 16 residues. After removal of 6 bases from V and 7 bases from J, the junction contained 19 bases not matched to a gene. Germline V gene sequence: CDR1 SQVTM, CDR2 ANQGSEA. CDR3 region: CSVPLGPGQGTNEQYF. Here the CDR3 DNA reads TGCAGCGTCCCTCTCGGCCCGGGACAGGGAACGAATGAGCAGTACTTC.

V gene TRBV6-6 combines with J gene TRBJ1-1; D not certain. Trimming took off 6 bases at V and 0 bases at J, with 5 bases between the two ends. CDR3 length: 12 amino acids. The V gene's germline CDR1 is MNHNY and CDR2 SVGAGI (reference sequence). The DNA of the CDR3 is TGTGCCAGCAGGACATTGAACACTGAAGCTTTCTTT. Translated: CASRTLNTEAFF.

The rearrangement joins TRBV9 to TRBJ2-3; 8 bases match TRBD2. The CDR3 spans 18 residues. V lost 0 bases, J lost 2 bases, and 11 bases stayed unmatched. Germline V gene sequence: CDR1 SGDLS, CDR2 YYNGEE. CDR3 protein: CASSVGVSGELYTDTQYF. CDR3 sequence (DNA): TGTGCCAGCAGCGTAGGAGTTAGCGGGGAGCTATACACAGATACGCAGTATTTT.

About this clonotype: One base away lies a much larger clone, so this may be a sequencing read error. This chain links TRBV7-9 with TRBJ2-5; D is perhaps TRBD1 (6 bases). Germline loops: CDR1 SEHNR, CDR2 FQNEAQ (reference sequence). The CDR3 spans 16 residues. CDR3 DNA: TGTGCCATCAGCTTAGCGCGTCGGACAGCCCAAGAGACCCAGTACTTC. It encodes CAISLARRTAQETQYF.

This clonotype turned up a few times. J is TRBJ1-1 and V is TRBV7-9, with D possibly matching TRBD1 (5 bases). The CDR3 is 17 residues long. Trimming removed 7 bases at V and 3 bases at J, with 24 bases between. Germline CDR1 is SEHNR and CDR2 is FQNEAQ (reference sequence). CDR3 sequence (DNA): TGTGCCAGCACCCGCCGACCAAACAGGACGGGCGACACTGAAGCTTTCTTT. Encoded protein: CASTRRPNRTGDTEAFF.